The sample holds one count of the clone carrying this T cell receptor beta chain. Antigen unknown. The data stem from a study of OX40 agonist ivuxolimab in advanced cancers. Study summary: Three patients, one with hepatocellular carcinoma and two with cutaneous melanoma, responded partially. Broader study findings: Some nonresponders additionally presented with little normalized T-cell clonal expansion.

Sequencing used immunoSEQ multiplex PCR; TCRdb keeps in-frame clones, though not all of them. The table shows about 14,000 clones, with 65% to 80% occurring only once. Peripheral blood came from all dose cohorts at three timepoints. This specimen consisted of CD4+ or CD8+ T cells sorted from blood, obtained in a trial of the OX40 agonist ivuxolimab. The sequence was collected from an adult with an advanced solid tumor such as melanoma, head and neck, liver or kidney cancer.

This chain's CDR3 is CASSISSDTQYF. The DNA for the CDR3 is TGTGCCAGTAGTATTTCCTCAGATACGCAGTATTTT. The V and J genes are TRBV19 and TRBJ2-3; no firm D call. The CDR3 is 12 amino acids. V was shortened by 3 bases and J by 4 bases, with 5 bases between the two germline ends. Germline CDR1 LNHDA, CDR2 SQIVND (reference sequence).